This is a list of T cell receptor beta chains from one sample in a study of breast tumors, draining lymph nodes, adjacent tissues. Each CDR3 protein gets one entry after TCRdb re-called the multiplex PCR reads with MiXCR. The table lists hundreds of thousands of distinct CDR3 sequences, about 30% of them singletons. Material: axillary lymph node tissue. The receptors derive from a female donor with breast cancer. Some clones in this sample may be carry-over from other donors' samples. CDR3s include the opening cysteine and the closing phenylalanine or tryptophan. D genes are given only for firm matches. Some rows mark clone size as missing; the rest say once, few, many or name a class of expanded clone.

. | TRBJ1-2 | many | TRBV6-1 | TGTGCCAGCAGTGAGGGGTCCACAGGGTACTATGGCTACACCTTC | CASSEGSTGYYGYTF
. | TRBJ2-7 | few | TRBV28 | TGTGCCAGCAGTACTCCGGGACGGCAGTACGAGCAGTACTTC | CASSTPGRQYEQYF
. | TRBJ1-2 | many | TRBV19 | TGTGCCAGTAGTATCAGGCTGGCACCGGTCAGGTATGGCTACACCTTC | CASSIRLAPVRYGYTF
. | TRBJ2-5 | many | TRBV6-2/TRBV6-3 | TGTGCCAGCCTCGCGGGCCGCATTCTCCAAGAGACCCAGTACTTC | CASLAGRILQETQYF
TRBD1 | TRBJ1-2 | . | TRBV2 | TGTGCCAGCAGTCGTAGAACTCCGGGACAGGGCCGGAGAGGCTACACCTTC | CASSRRTPGQGRRGYTF
TRBD2 | TRBJ2-1 | . | TRBV20-1 | TGCAGTGCTAGAGACCCGACTAGCGGGAGAAGGGACAATGAGCAGTTCTTC | CSARDPTSGRRDNEQFF
. | TRBJ2-3 | . | TRBV30 | TGTGCCTGGAGTGGAGTCAGGGGGGGAACAGATACGCAGTATTTT | CAWSGVRGGTDTQYF
TRBD2 | TRBJ2-1 | many | TRBV20-1 | TGCAGTGCTAGGAGCCGGGGACTAGCGGGATACAATGAGCAGTTCTTC | CSARSRGLAGYNEQFF
. | TRBJ2-2 | many | TRBV6-6 | TGTGCCAGCATGGTGGATATGACCGGGGAGCTGTTTTTT | CASMVDMTGELFF
. | TRBJ2-3 | . | TRBV9 | . | CASSIYLCSVAVADTQYF
. | TRBJ2-3 | . | TRBV6-6 | TGTGCCAGCACCCCCGCCAATGAGCAGTATTTT | CASTPANEQYF
. | TRBJ1-5 | many | TRBV4-3 | TGCGCCAGCAGCCAAGATCGCGGTAATAGGGACCGTCAGCCCCAGCATTTT | CASSQDRGNRDRQPQHF
. | TRBJ2-7 | . | TRBV7-2 | TGTGCCAGCAGCTTAGTCGGACGGACACCTAACTCCTACGAGCAGTACTTC | CASSLVGRTPNSYEQYF
TRBD2 | TRBJ2-3 | . | TRBV5-5 | TGTGCCAGCAGCCCCTGGGACCCAAGTCCCGGGACTAGCGGGAGTTTCTTCACAGATACGCAGTATTTT | CASSPWDPSPGTSGSFFTDTQYF
. | TRBJ2-5 | many | TRBV11-2 | TGTGCCAGCAGCTTAGATGGCGGAGGGCAAGAGACCCAGTACTTC | CASSLDGGGQETQYF
. | TRBJ1-4 | . | TRBV2 | TGTGCCAGCAGTGAAGCCGGGGGACATCGAAAACTGTTTTTT | CASSEAGGHRKLFF
TRBD1 | TRBJ2-7 | . | TRBV7-2 | TGTGCCAGCAGCTTGGCGGGACAGGGACCTTACGAGCAGTACTTC | CASSLAGQGPYEQYF
TRBD2 | TRBJ2-1 | many | TRBV30 | TGTGCCTGGAGTCGCGGGAGGGCCAATAATGAGCAGTTCTTC | CAWSRGRANNEQFF
. | TRBJ1-3 | many | TRBV11-2 | TGTGCCAGCAGTGTAGTCAGGGGTTCGGCTGGAAACACCATATATTTT | CASSVVRGSAGNTIYF
. | TRBJ2-6 | many | TRBV7-3 | TGTGCCAGCAGCTTATCCGGCGGTATCTCTGGGGCCAACGTCCTGACTTTC | CASSLSGGISGANVLTF
. | TRBJ2-2 | many | TRBV5-6 | TGTGCCAGCAGGGTGACAGGTTACACCGGGGAGCTGTTTTTT | CASRVTGYTGELFF
TRBD2 | TRBJ2-2 | many | TRBV2 | TGTGCCAGCAGCCGGACTAGGGAAACGAACACCGGGGAGCTGTTTTTT | CASSRTRETNTGELFF
TRBD1 | TRBJ2-2 | few | TRBV5-8 | TGTGCCAGCAGCACGGGACAGGCTAACACCGGGGAGCTGTTTTTT | CASSTGQANTGELFF
. | TRBJ2-7 | many | TRBV28 | TGTGCCAGCAGTTCCTGGGACAGCCCCGGGACTGCCTTC | CASSSWDSPGTAF
. | TRBJ1-3 | many | TRBV9 | TGTGCCAGCAGCGTAGGGGGAGCTTATTCTGGAAACACCATATATTTT | CASSVGGAYSGNTIYF
TRBD2 | TRBJ2-1 | . | TRBV13 | TGTGCCAGCAGTCCTGCCGGGACTAGCGGGTACAATGAGCAGTTCTTC | CASSPAGTSGYNEQFF
TRBD2 | TRBJ2-3 | . | TRBV29-1 | TGCAGCGTTGGAGGGGGACTAGCGGGAGGGCCCCGGGATACGCAGTATTTT | CSVGGGLAGGPRDTQYF
. | TRBJ2-2 | . | TRBV10-3 | TGTGCCATCAGTGATCTGTCAGCCACCGGGGAGCTGTTTTTT | CAISDLSATGELFF
. | TRBJ2-5 | . | TRBV12-3/TRBV12-4 | TGTGCCAGCATTCTCGGGGGCACAGGGACTTGGCAAGAGACCCAGTACTTC | CASILGGTGTWQETQYF
. | TRBJ2-3 | . | TRBV27 | TGTGCCAGCAGGCACCGGGGACTCAACACAGATACGCAGTATTTT | CASRHRGLNTDTQYF
. | TRBJ1-4 | many | TRBV19 | TGTGCCAGTAGTATGGGACACGGGGCAACTAATGAAAAACTGTTTTTT | CASSMGHGATNEKLFF
TRBD2 | TRBJ2-1 | . | TRBV25-1 | TGTGCCAGCAGTGAATATGGGAGGGCGCCAGCCAATGAGCAGTTCTTC | CASSEYGRAPANEQFF
. | TRBJ1-3 | . | TRBV15 | TGTGCCACCAGCAGCGTCAGGGGAACTGGAAACACCATATATTTT | CATSSVRGTGNTIYF
. | TRBJ2-2 | . | TRBV7-9 | . | CASSGTGSYEQYFGELFF
TRBD2 | TRBJ2-1 | once | TRBV11-3 | TGTGCCAGCGGTGTAGGACTAGCGGCCATACACAATGAGCAGTTCTTC | CASGVGLAAIHNEQFF
TRBD1 | TRBJ1-2 | many | TRBV6-5 | TGTGCCAGCAGCAAGGGACAGGGAGTCTATGGCTACACCTTC | CASSKGQGVYGYTF
. | TRBJ2-2 | once | TRBV2 | TGTGCCAGCAGTGAAGTGCGGGGCCCGAACACCGGGGAGCTGCTTTTC | CASSEVRGPNTGELLF
TRBD1 | TRBJ2-1 | many | TRBV24-1 | TGTGCCACCAGTGATTCGGGGACAGGGAACAATGAGCAGTTCTTC | CATSDSGTGNNEQFF
. | TRBJ2-3 | many | TRBV11-3 | TGTGCCAGCAGCTTAGTTTCAGATACGCAGTATTTT | CASSLVSDTQYF
TRBD2 | TRBJ2-7 | many | TRBV5-6 | TGTGCCAGCAGCTTATCGGTAGCGGGATCGTACGAGCAGTACTTC | CASSLSVAGSYEQYF
TRBD1 | TRBJ1-5 | . | TRBV10-1 | TGCGCCAGCAGCCAGGGGGGGCAGCCCCGGCATTTT | CASSQGGQPRHF
. | TRBJ2-1 | few | TRBV6-9 | TGTGCCACGCTCACGGGTGCAAATTTGAGCCCCTACAATGAGCAGTTCTTC | CATLTGANLSPYNEQFF